This TCR beta chain was found in a study of blood T cells in healthy people across ages. Study-level points and caveats: Using unsorted PBMCs precluded a conclusive naive versus antigen-experienced comparison.

CDR3 size: 14 residues. Germline values: CDR1 SEHNR, CDR2 FQNEAQ (reference sequence). Trimming took 2 bases from V and 2 from J, leaving 9 bases between them. In this sample, this clonotype turned up a few times. What it recognizes is unknown. Primed by a sample-barcoded 5' primer and a J-beta primer mix, a second PCR proceeded for roughly 6 to 12 cycles. Using its own MiXCR run on the 5' RACE reads, TCRdb lists one record per CDR3 protein. Among a few hundred thousand distinct CDR3 sequences listed, over 25% were seen once. A further study also used this sample, focusing on T cells of mothers and their children. Per that paper: The TCR beta CDR3 read count exceeded 9.5 million for each mother and was a few million for each child.

This TCR was recovered from a boy aged 2 to 10 in good health. Input material: blood. This chain joins TRBV7-9 and TRBJ2-5; D is ambiguous. CDR3 in amino acids: CASSLISQQETQYF. DNA for the CDR3: TGTGCCAGCAGCTTAATAAGTCAGCAAGAGACCCAGTACTTC.